These 2 T cell receptor beta chains originate from one sample sequenced in a study of human T cells and chemical hapten exposure. Regarding time point: patch test 1, 2 weeks after DPC sensitization. Specified treatment: therapeutic diphenylcyclopropenone sensitization with weekly scalp DPC. TCRdb re-called the RACE reads through MiXCR, storing one row per CDR3 protein. The table shows 75,000 to 95,000 distinct CDR3 sequences, with about an eighth occurring only once. The sequencing used whole blood, collected in connection with sensitization to the hapten diphenylcyclopropenone (DPC). The receptors shown here come from a woman between 55 and 75 years old with alopecia areata. Some clones in this sample may be carry-over from other donors' samples.

Details on this clonotype: The junction shows a germline mismatch at one end, possibly a read error. V is TRBV14 and J is TRBJ1-1; D remains unclear. CDR3 length: 12 residues. Germline values: CDR1 SGHDN, CDR2 FVKESK. CDR3 amino acids: CASSQDLALVRF. CDR3 coding DNA: TGTGCCAGCAGCCAAGATCTAGCCCTGGTCCGTTTT.

Ten or more counts support this clonotype. V is TRBV20-1 and J is TRBJ1-5; D gene unclear. Germline V lookup: CDR1 DFQATT, CDR2 SNEGSKA (reference sequence). This CDR3 comprises 13 residues. Trimming shortened V by 3 bases and J by 4 bases, and 10 bases separated the two germline ends. The CDR3 coding sequence is TGCAGTGCTAGGGCGTCGGCGAATCAGCCCCAGCATTTT. This sequence encodes CSARASANQPQHF.